These 18 T cell receptor beta chains originate from one sample sequenced in a study of T-cell memory formation after mild COVID-19. Using its own MiXCR run on the 5' RACE reads, TCRdb lists one record per CDR3 protein. Here the sample spans roughly 900 distinct CDR3 sequences, around 40% being singletons. The sample taken for sequencing was PBMCs or a T cell subset sorted from them (not recorded which). These receptors were collected from an adult who had mild COVID-19 (a few samples of this study predate the infection). Cell type and time point are not known.

By share, this clonotype ranks as large. The V gene is TRBV9, the J gene TRBJ2-1; no reliable D call. The CDR3 consists of 10 residues. CDR1 and CDR2 (germline): SGDLS, YYNGEE. Trimming removed 3 bases at V and 10 bases at J, with 5 bases between. CDR3 sequence (DNA): TGTGCCAGCAGCGGAGAAGAGCAGTTCTTC. The encoded protein is CASSGEEQFF.

In its sample, this clonotype ranks as large (0.1 to 1%). The V call is TRBV28, the J call TRBJ2-1; TRBD2 might be the D (6 bases). The germline V gene encodes CDR1 MDHEN and CDR2 SYDVKM. With 5 bases removed from V and 10 bases from J, the gap between germline ends came to 15 bases. The CDR3 loop spans 13 amino acids. CDR3 nucleotides: TGTGCCAGCAGTCTCCCCGGGGGTTGGGAGCAGTTCTTC. This translates into CASSLPGGWEQFF.

Relative to its sample, this clonotype is large (0.1 to 1%). The V call is TRBV12-3 or TRBV12-4, the J call TRBJ1-1, with a tentative D call TRBD1 (5 bases). V lost 4 bases and J lost 6, with 18 bases in between. This CDR3 has 15 residues. The CDR3 is CASSYGTPTFPEAFF. The CDR3 nucleotides are TGTGCCAGCAGTTACGGGACCCCAACCTTCCCTGAAGCTTTCTTT.

Judged by abundance, this clonotype is hyperexpanded. The rearrangement uses TRBV9 and TRBJ2-1, with D hard to call. The CDR3 spans 11 residues. The germline V gene has CDR1 SGDLS and CDR2 YYNGEE. V was cut by 5 bases and J by 9 bases, with 9 bases left in between. CDR3 sequence reads: CASSGSGEQFF. The DNA of the CDR3 is TGTGCCAGCAGTGGGTCAGGTGAGCAGTTCTTC.

The chain employs TRBV7-9 and TRBJ1-1, with unresolved D. Trimming removed 2 bases at V and 6 bases at J, with 13 bases between. Germline CDR1 is SEHNR and CDR2 is FQNEAQ (reference sequence). CDR3 length equals 14 residues. DNA of the CDR3: TGTGCCAGCAGCTTACTCCAGTCCCTTTCTGAAGCTTTCTTT. Encoded protein: CASSLLQSLSEAFF.

This clonotype rates as large. The chain is built from TRBV6-6 and TRBJ2-3; D might be TRBD1 or TRBD2, each matching 5 bases. Germline CDR1 reads MNHNY; CDR2 reads SVGAGI (reference sequence). The CDR3 loop spans 18 amino acids. Trimming pared 2 bases from V and 2 bases from J, leaving 20 bases between. CDR3 sequence reads: CASSYRGSPRGVTDTQYF. The CDR3 bases are TGTGCCAGCAGTTACCGGGGCAGCCCTAGAGGCGTCACAGATACGCAGTATTTT.

The J gene is TRBJ2-4, the V gene TRBV21-1; whether TRBD1, the table's D call, matches the DNA was not checked. TRBV21-1 is noted as a pseudogene. CDR3 length equals 16 residues. The CDR3 here is CASSKNPRTGVNIQYF. In nucleotides, the CDR3 is TGTGCCAGCAGCAAAAACCCCCGGACAGGGGTCAACATTCAGTACTTC.

The chain joins TRBV5-1 to TRBJ1-4; D unclear. V was shortened by 4 bases and J by 0 bases, with 4 bases between the two germline ends. This CDR3 is built from 13 residues. From germline, CDR1 is SGHRS and CDR2 YFSETQ. The CDR3 is CASSDPTNEKLFF. The DNA of the CDR3 is TGCGCCAGCAGCGACCCAACTAATGAAAAACTGTTTTTT.

By share, this clonotype ranks as large. This sequence joins TRBV20-1 and TRBJ2-2; TRBD2 is a possible D gene (6 bases). The CDR3 runs to 13 residues. Trimming removed 5 bases at V and 4 bases at J, with 11 bases between. Germline V CDR1 and CDR2: DFQATT, SNEGSKA (reference sequence). CDR3 loop: CSAPQGGTGELFF. CDR3 DNA sequence: TGCAGTGCTCCTCAGGGAGGCACCGGGGAGCTGTTTTTT.

V is TRBV11-1 and J is TRBJ2-2; 7 bases line up with TRBD1. CDR1 and CDR2 from the germline V gene are SGHAT and FQDESV (reference sequence). V lost 5 bases to trimming and J lost 1 base; unmatched junction nucleotides: 4. The length of the CDR3 is 15 residues. CDR3 residues: CASSPDRLNTGELFF. In DNA form, the CDR3 reads TGTGCCAGCAGCCCGGACAGGCTGAACACCGGGGAGCTGTTTTTT.

The genes are TRBV5-6 and TRBJ1-5; no reliable D call. With 3 bases removed from V and 9 bases from J, the gap between germline ends came to 13 bases. The germline V gene encodes CDR1 SGHDT and CDR2 YYEEEE. CDR3 length: 13 residues. The CDR3 DNA reads as TGTGCCAGCAGCTCGGGCCTAAGGGCGCCCCAGCATTTT. Amino acids: CASSSGLRAPQHF.

The chain uses TRBV24-1 and TRBJ2-1, with 14 positions matching TRBD2. CDR1 is KGHDR, CDR2 SFDVKD, per germline. The CDR3 is 20 residues long. V lost 0 bases to trimming and J lost 6 bases; unmatched junction nucleotides: 12. CDR3 amino acids: CATSDLEQGLAGEYLNEQFF. In DNA form, the CDR3 reads TGTGCCACCAGTGATTTGGAGCAGGGACTAGCGGGAGAATACCTCAATGAGCAGTTCTTC.

Within the sample, this clonotype is large. This chain connects TRBV28 to TRBJ1-2; D ambiguous. The CDR3 loop spans 13 amino acids. The germline V gene has CDR1 MDHEN and CDR2 SYDVKM. The germline V and J ends were trimmed by 4 bases and 5 bases, with 11 bases remaining between them. In DNA, the CDR3 is TGTGCCAGCAGTTCCAGTGTGGAGTATGGCTACACCTTC. Its protein product is CASSSSVEYGYTF.

The CDR3 DNA follows: TGTGCCAGCAGCTTCGGGAGAGAAGCTTTCTTT. Translated: CASSFGREAFF. This chain joins TRBV7-9 and TRBJ1-1; no definite D call. With 3 bases removed from V and 8 bases from J, the gap between germline ends came to 7 bases. The CDR3 is 11 amino acids. Germline CDR1 reads SEHNR; CDR2 reads FQNEAQ (reference sequence).

This chain joins TRBV4-3 and TRBJ2-1; no definite D call. V lost 2 bases and J 0 bases, leaving 14 bases between the germline ends. CDR1 and CDR2 (germline): LGHNA, YSLEER. The CDR3 loop spans 17 amino acids. The CDR3 nucleotides read TGCGCCAGCAGCCAATCTGAAACCGGTAGCTCCTACAATGAGCAGTTCTTC. Protein product: CASSQSETGSSYNEQFF.

In this sample, this clonotype is medium-sized. The chain couples TRBV5-6 to TRBJ2-7; 9 positions match TRBD2. CDR1 is SGHDT and CDR2 is YYEEEE in the germline V gene. The CDR3 has 15 amino acids. J gave up 2 bases and V 2 bases, and 5 bases lay outside the gene matches. In DNA form, the CDR3 reads TGTGCCAGCAGCTTCGGACTAGCGAGTCCCTACGAGCAGTACTTC. Residues: CASSFGLASPYEQYF.

V gene TRBV20-1 combines with J gene TRBJ1-5; D is unresolved. The CDR3 spans 12 residues. Germline V gene lookup returns CDR1 DFQATT and CDR2 SNEGSKA (reference sequence). V lost 4 bases, J lost 5 bases, and 9 bases lay in between. The CDR3 protein is CSATTRDQPQHF. The CDR3 nucleotides are TGCAGTGCTACAACACGGGATCAGCCCCAGCATTTT.

This clonotype was observed a few times. The chain employs TRBV9 and TRBJ2-3; maybe TRBD2 (5 bases). There are 15 residues in the CDR3. V was cut by 7 bases and J by 3 bases, with 18 bases left in between. The germline gives CDR1 SGDLS, CDR2 YYNGEE. CDR3 DNA sequence: TGTGCCAGCTCCTCCTCGGGTAGCGCGACAGATACGCAGTATTTT. This sequence encodes CASSSSGSATDTQYF.